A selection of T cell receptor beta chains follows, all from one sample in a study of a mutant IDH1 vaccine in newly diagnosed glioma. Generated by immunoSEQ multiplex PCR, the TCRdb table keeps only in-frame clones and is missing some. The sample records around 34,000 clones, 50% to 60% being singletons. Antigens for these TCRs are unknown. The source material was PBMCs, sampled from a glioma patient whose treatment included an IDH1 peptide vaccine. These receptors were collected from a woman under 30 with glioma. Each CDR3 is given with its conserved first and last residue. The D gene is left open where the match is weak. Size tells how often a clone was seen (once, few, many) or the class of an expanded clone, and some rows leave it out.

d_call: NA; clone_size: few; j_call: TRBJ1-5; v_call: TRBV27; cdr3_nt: TGTGCCAGCAGCCCGACGCCCAGGACAGACAATCAGCCCCAGCATTTT; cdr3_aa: CASSPTPRTDNQPQHF
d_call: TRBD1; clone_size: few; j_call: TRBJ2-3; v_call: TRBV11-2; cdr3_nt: TGTGCCAGCAGCTTAGGACAGGGGAACCCAGATACGCAGTATTTT; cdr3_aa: CASSLGQGNPDTQYF
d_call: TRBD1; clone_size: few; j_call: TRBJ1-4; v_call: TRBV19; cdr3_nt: TGTGCCAGTAGACAAGGCAGGGGGGTAACTAATGAAAAACTGTTTTTT; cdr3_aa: CASRQGRGVTNEKLFF
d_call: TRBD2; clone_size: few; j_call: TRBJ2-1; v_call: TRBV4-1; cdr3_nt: TGCGCCAGCAGCCAAGCCCCGGGACTACACTACAATGAGCAGTTCTTC; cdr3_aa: CASSQAPGLHYNEQFF
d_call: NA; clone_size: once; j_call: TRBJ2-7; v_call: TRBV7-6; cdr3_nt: TGTGCCAGCAGCTTAGGTGAGGCAGGGTCCTACGAGCAGTACTTC; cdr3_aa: CASSLGEAGSYEQYF
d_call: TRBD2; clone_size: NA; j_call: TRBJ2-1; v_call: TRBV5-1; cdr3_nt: TGCGCCAGCAGCTTGGAGTCGGGTGCGGCAGGTTGGCGGGGGGAGCAGTTCTTC; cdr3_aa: CASSLESGAAGWRGEQFF
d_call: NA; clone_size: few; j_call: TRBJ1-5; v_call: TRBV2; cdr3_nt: TGTGCCAGCACACAGGGAATGGACAATCAGCCCCAGCATTTT; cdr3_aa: CASTQGMDNQPQHF
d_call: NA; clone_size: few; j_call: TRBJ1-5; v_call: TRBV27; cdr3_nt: TGTGCCAGCAGTCCCTTCGGCACAGGGCTCAATCAGCCCCAGCATTTT; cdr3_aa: CASSPFGTGLNQPQHF
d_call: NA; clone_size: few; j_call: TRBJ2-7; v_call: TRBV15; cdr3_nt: TGTGCCACCAGTACGGACCCGAAACCAACCTACGAGCAGTACTTC; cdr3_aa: CATSTDPKPTYEQYF
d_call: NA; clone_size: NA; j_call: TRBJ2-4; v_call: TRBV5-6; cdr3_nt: TGTGCCAGCAACCCCCGAGAAGGCCCTCAGAACTTC; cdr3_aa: CASNPREGPQNF
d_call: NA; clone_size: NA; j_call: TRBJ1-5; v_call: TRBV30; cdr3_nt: TGTGCCTGGAGTCATCAGGGCAATCAGCCCCAGCATTTT; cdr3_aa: CAWSHQGNQPQHF
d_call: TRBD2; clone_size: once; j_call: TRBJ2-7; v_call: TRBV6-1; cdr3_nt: TGTGCCAGCATGATGCTAGCGGGGTCTTACGAGCAGTACTTC; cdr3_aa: CASMMLAGSYEQYF
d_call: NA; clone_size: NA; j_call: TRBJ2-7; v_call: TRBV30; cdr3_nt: TGTGCCTGGAGCCGGGAGCTCCGCTCCTACGAGCAGTACTTC; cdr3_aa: CAWSRELRSYEQYF
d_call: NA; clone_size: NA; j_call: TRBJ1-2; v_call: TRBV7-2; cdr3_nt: TGTGCCAGCAGCGCCAGGGGAGCTAGTGGCTACACCTTC; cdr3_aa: CASSARGASGYTF
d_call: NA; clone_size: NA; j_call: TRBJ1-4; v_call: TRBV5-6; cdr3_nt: TGTGCCAGCAGCTTCTTGTTCCAGGAGGGGGAAAAACTGTTTTTT; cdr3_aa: CASSFLFQEGEKLFF
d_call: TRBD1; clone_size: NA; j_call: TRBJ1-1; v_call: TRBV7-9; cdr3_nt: TGTGCCAGCAGCTTAGGACAGGGTATGAACACTGAAGCTTTCTTT; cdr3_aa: CASSLGQGMNTEAFF